One and the same sample provided the 27 T cell receptor beta chains below, sequenced in a study of T cell responses to AZD1222 COVID-19 vaccine. Only in-frame clones appear in the TCRdb table, and some are missing; sequencing was by immunoSEQ multiplex PCR. The profile shows 190,000 or so clones, 85% to 90% of them singletons. The sequencing used peripheral blood, collected 28 days after the second AZD1222 dose. Receptors were obtained from an adult who received the AZD1222 COVID-19 vaccine.

This clone appeared a single time. The chain recombines TRBV4-3 with TRBJ1-1; unclear D gene. The CDR3 runs 15 residues. The V end lost 3 bases, the J end lost 2 bases, and 13 bases lay between the germline ends. In germline, CDR1 is LGHNA, CDR2 YSLEER. CDR3 sequence: CASSHAASENTEAFF. Written as DNA, the CDR3 is TGCGCCAGCAGCCACGCAGCCTCGGAAAACACTGAAGCTTTCTTT.

V is TRBV27 and J is TRBJ2-1, with 16 bases aligning to TRBD2. Germline V gives CDR1 MNHEY, CDR2 SMNVEV (reference sequence). V was clipped by 4 bases and J by 9 bases; unmatched bases: 6. The CDR3 runs to 16 residues. The CDR3 here is CASSSSGTSGRVEQFF. The DNA of the CDR3 is TGTGCCAGCAGTTCCTCCGGGACTAGCGGGAGGGTTGAGCAGTTCTTC.

This rearrangement joins TRBV19 to TRBJ1-5; D may be TRBD1 (6 bases). Germline V gene sequence: CDR1 LNHDA, CDR2 SQIVND (reference sequence). The CDR3 spans 15 residues. V was pared by 1 base and J by 4 bases, with 11 bases between. CDR3 nucleotide sequence: TGTGCCAGTAGTATAGGGACAGTTGGGAATCAGCCCCAGCATTTT. This encodes CASSIGTVGNQPQHF.

This chain uses TRBV11-2 with TRBJ1-1; 7 bases map to TRBD1. J was trimmed by 5 bases and V by 5 bases; bases with no gene match: 8. The length of the CDR3 is 14 residues. Germline values: CDR1 SGHAT, CDR2 FQNNGV. CDR3 protein: CASSPQGVDTEAFF. CDR3 nucleotide sequence: TGTGCCAGCAGCCCTCAGGGGGTGGATACTGAAGCTTTCTTT.

The V gene is TRBV6-2 or TRBV6-3, the J gene TRBJ2-7; 10 bases agree with TRBD2. V lost 4 bases and J lost 0; bases outside the gene matches: 18. CDR1 and CDR2 from the germline V gene are MNHEY and SVGEGT. The CDR3 totals 20 residues. CDR3 sequence: CASSSPRSGRHQGSSYEQYF. In DNA form, the CDR3 reads TGTGCCAGCAGTTCCCCGCGTAGCGGGAGGCACCAGGGGAGCTCCTACGAGCAGTACTTC.

The chain links TRBV29-1 to TRBJ2-7; 7 bases agree with TRBD2. This CDR3 comprises 12 residues. Losses at the gene ends were 5 bases for V and 2 bases for J; bases not matched to a gene: 3. Germline CDR1 and CDR2: SQVTM and ANQGSEA. The CDR3 spells CSVSAGAYEQYF. The DNA for the CDR3 is TGCAGCGTTTCGGCGGGAGCCTACGAGCAGTACTTC.

Worth noting for this clone: Other DNA variants within this sample encode the same CDR3. The chain employs TRBV4-3 and TRBJ2-2; tentative D call: TRBD1 (6 bases). In germline, CDR1 is LGHNA, CDR2 YSLEER. Trimming removed 0 bases at V and 1 base at J, with 6 bases between. The CDR3 has 15 amino acids. CDR3 protein: CASSQDRGNTGELFF. CDR3 sequence (DNA): TGCGCCAGCAGCCAAGACAGGGGGAACACCGGGGAGCTGTTTTTT.

V gene TRBV13 combines with J gene TRBJ2-5, with TRBD2 matching over 11 bases. The CDR3 has 16 residues. Germline loops: CDR1 PRHDT, CDR2 FYEKMQ (reference sequence). V lost 4 bases and J lost 5; bases outside the gene matches: 9. The CDR3 is CASSSALAGVGETQYF. The CDR3 DNA reads as TGTGCCAGCAGCTCAGCACTAGCGGGAGTCGGGGAGACCCAGTACTTC.

V is TRBV18 and J is TRBJ2-7, with 12 bases matching TRBD2. The CDR3 totals 14 residues. Germline CDR1 KGHSH, CDR2 LQKENI. V trimming: 0 bases; J trimming: 6 bases; junction bases outside the gene matches: 0. CDR3 nucleotide sequence: TGTGCCAGCTCACCACCGACTAGCGGGAGCGAGCAGTACTTC. Its protein is CASSPPTSGSEQYF.

This clone occurred once. V gene TRBV7-2 combines with J gene TRBJ2-1; D could derive from TRBD1 or TRBD2 (5 bases each). Germline assignment: CDR1 SGHTA and CDR2 FQGNSA. The germline V and J ends were trimmed by 8 bases and 2 bases, with 13 bases remaining between them. The CDR3 consists of 14 residues. DNA of the CDR3: TGTGCCAGCGGTCGGGACCCGCCCTACAATGAGCAGTTCTTC. Translated, it gives CASGRDPPYNEQFF.

In DNA, the CDR3 is TGCGCCAGCAGCTTGGTTCCCGGGACGATGAATGAGCAGTTCTTC. Amino acid sequence: CASSLVPGTMNEQFF. This chain uses TRBV5-1 with TRBJ2-1; TRBD1 or TRBD2 may be the D gene (5 bases each). The CDR3 contains 15 residues. The V gene lost 0 bases and the J gene lost 7 bases, with 14 bases spanning the gap. The V gene's germline CDR1 is SGHRS and CDR2 YFSETQ.

The rearrangement links TRBV28 to TRBJ1-5; maybe TRBD1 (6 bases). Germline CDR1 MDHEN, CDR2 SYDVKM. Trimming left V 8 bases short and J 5 bases short, with 13 bases between. The length of the CDR3 is 13 residues. CDR3 nucleotides: TGTGCCAGCTGGGCGGCAGGGGATCAGCCCCAGCATTTT. Amino acid sequence: CASWAAGDQPQHF.

The J gene is TRBJ2-1, the V gene TRBV25-1; D gene ambiguous. V lost 2 bases and J 9 bases, leaving 8 bases between the germline ends. In germline, CDR1 is MGHDK, CDR2 SYGVNS. The CDR3 extends over 12 amino acids. CDR3 amino acids: CASSERPTEQFF. The CDR3 DNA sequence: TGTGCCAGCAGTGAACGGCCGACTGAGCAGTTCTTC.

This chain uses TRBV5-1 with TRBJ1-2; D is unclear. V lost 3 bases, J lost 8 bases, and 14 bases lay in between. Germline V lookup: CDR1 SGHRS, CDR2 YFSETQ. The CDR3 totals 13 residues. CDR3 protein: CASSSGLLEGYTF. The CDR3 nucleotides read TGCGCCAGCAGCTCTGGACTTTTAGAGGGCTACACCTTC.

V is TRBV18 and J is TRBJ1-5; TRBD1 aligns across 7 bases. With 6 bases clipped from V and 5 bases from J, the junction kept 4 bases outside the gene matches. Germline-derived CDR1 and CDR2 are KGHSH and LQKENI. This CDR3 is built from 13 residues. In DNA form, the CDR3 reads TGTGCCAGCTCCCCTCAGGGGGATCAGCCCCAGCATTTT. As protein: CASSPQGDQPQHF.

This clone was recorded a few times. CDR3 nucleotides: TGCGCCAGCAGCGCCCAAACATGGCCGGGGGAGCAGTACTTC. It is translated as CASSAQTWPGEQYF. This chain joins TRBV5-1 and TRBJ2-7, with a tentative D call TRBD2 (5 bases). The V and J ends lost 4 bases and 7 bases respectively, with 18 bases between them. In germline, CDR1 is SGHRS, CDR2 YFSETQ. The CDR3 is 14 amino acids.

This rearrangement joins TRBV28 to TRBJ2-1; 10 positions agree with TRBD2. The CDR3 sequence is 16 residues long. Germline V lookup: CDR1 MDHEN, CDR2 SYDVKM. V lost 3 bases and J lost 8; bases outside the gene matches: 10. The CDR3 DNA reads TGTGCCAGCAGTTTGGGTAGCGGGGGGAGGATGGATGAGCAGTTCTTC. Translation gives CASSLGSGGRMDEQFF. Together with reference TRBV28 and TRBJ2-1, the CDR3 gives the full variable domain: DVKVTQSSRYLVKRTGEKVFLECVQDMDHENMFWYRQDPGLGLRLIYFSYDVKMKEKGDIPEGYSVSREKKERFSLILESASTNQTSMYLCASSLGSGGRMDEQFFGPGTRLTVL.

DNA for the CDR3: TGTGCCAGTCAGGGGCCCCCCCTCTATGGCTACACCTTC. Encoded protein: CASQGPPLYGYTF. The chain combines TRBV28 with TRBJ1-2; D possibly corresponds to TRBD1 (6 bases). The CDR3 sequence is 13 residues long. The germline V and J ends were trimmed by 9 bases and 4 bases, with 15 bases remaining between them. The germline gives CDR1 MDHEN, CDR2 SYDVKM.

V is TRBV9 and J is TRBJ2-2, with TRBD2 matching 11 bases. The CDR3 consists of 17 residues. Germline CDR1 and CDR2: SGDLS and YYNGEE. V lost 0 bases to trimming and J lost 1 base; unmatched junction nucleotides: 2. The DNA of the CDR3 is TGTGCCAGCAGCGTAGTAGCGGGAGGGCTGAACACCGGGGAGCTGTTTTTT. It yields the protein CASSVVAGGLNTGELFF.

J is TRBJ2-7 and V is TRBV18, with D unclear. The length of the CDR3 is 13 residues. Germline CDR1 and CDR2: KGHSH and LQKENI. Trimming took off 8 bases at V and 3 bases at J, with 14 bases between the two ends. The CDR3 DNA sequence: TGTGCCAGCCAGCCAGGCCAGCTCTACGAGCAGTACTTC. This sequence encodes CASQPGQLYEQYF.

The J gene is TRBJ2-1, the V gene TRBV30; D is perhaps TRBD1 (5 bases). The ends were cut back, 4 bases at V and 3 bases at J, with 13 bases in the middle. Germline loops: CDR1 GTSNPN, CDR2 SVGIG (reference sequence). The CDR3 length is 14 residues. In DNA, the CDR3 is TGTGCCTGGAATGGGGCAGACCACTACAATGAGCAGTTCTTC. Residues: CAWNGADHYNEQFF.

V and J are TRBV25-1 and TRBJ2-3, with TRBD1 matching 8 bases. In germline, CDR1 is MGHDK, CDR2 SYGVNS. Trimming took 1 base from V and 0 from J; bases not matched to a gene: 0. This CDR3 spans 15 amino acids. The CDR3 DNA follows: TGTGCCAGCAGTGAATGGGACAGGAGCACAGATACGCAGTATTTT. Translation gives CASSEWDRSTDTQYF.

This clone was picked up one time. CDR3: CASSEDWAGELFF. The DNA of the CDR3 is TGTGCCAGCAGTGAAGACTGGGCCGGGGAGCTGTTTTTT. The rearrangement links TRBV2 to TRBJ2-2; D gene uncertain. The germline V gene encodes CDR1 SNHLY and CDR2 FYNNEI. The germline V and J ends were trimmed by 1 base and 6 bases, with 6 bases remaining between them. The CDR3 contains 13 residues.

The genes are TRBV20-1 and TRBJ2-2, with 7 bases aligning to TRBD2. Trimming removed 3 bases from V and 2 bases from J; junction bases left unmatched: 6. Germline lookup yields CDR1 DFQATT and CDR2 SNEGSKA (reference sequence). CDR3 length: 15 amino acids. CDR3 bases: TGCAGTGCTAGTTGGGGGAGGGCAAACACCGGGGAGCTGTTTTTT. As protein: CSASWGRANTGELFF.

V usage is TRBV5-1 and J usage is TRBJ1-2, with a possible D match to TRBD1 (5 bases). The CDR3 runs 14 residues. CDR1 is SGHRS, CDR2 YFSETQ, per germline. V was pared by 0 bases and J by 6 bases, with 12 bases between. For the CDR3, the DNA is TGCGCCAGCAGCTTGGAAGGGGCAGGTAATGGCTACACCTTC. It encodes CASSLEGAGNGYTF.

V and J are TRBV10-3 and TRBJ2-7; weak D call: TRBD1 (6 bases). This CDR3 is 13 amino acids long. CDR1 ENHRY and CDR2 SYGVKD come from the germline V gene. V dropped 10 bases and J dropped 2 bases, with 15 bases sitting between them. CDR3 residues: CATDTGRAYEQYF. CDR3 sequence (DNA): TGTGCCACTGATACAGGGAGAGCCTACGAGCAGTACTTC.

The sample holds one count of this clone. The chain couples TRBV2 to TRBJ2-1; 10 bases map to TRBD1. Germline-derived CDR1 and CDR2 are SNHLY and FYNNEI. The trim removed 7 bases at V and 3 bases at J, leaving 3 bases unmatched. The CDR3 has 14 amino acids. The CDR3, as DNA: TGTGCCAGCACCGGACAGGGGGGCTACAATGAGCAGTTCTTC. It specifies CASTGQGGYNEQFF.